This is a list of T cell receptor beta chains from one sample in a study of identical twins. TCRdb re-called the 5' RACE reads through MiXCR, storing one row per CDR3 protein. Of around 450,000 distinct CDR3 sequences in the sample, approximately 15% were seen once. These sequences were also reported in another study, on yellow fever vaccine responses in identical twins.

What was sequenced was CD4+ T cells sorted from blood. The receptors were gathered from a woman younger than 35 in good health. CDR3s include the opening cysteine and the closing phenylalanine or tryptophan. The D gene is left open where the match is weak. Only some rows state a clone size, as once, few, many or a class for expanded clones.

clone size	V gene	D gene	J gene	CDR3 protein	CDR3 DNA
few	TRBV5-1	.	TRBJ1-1	CASTIQGNTEAFF	TGCGCCAGCACTATTCAGGGGAACACTGAAGCTTTCTTT
.	TRBV20-1	TRBD1	TRBJ2-1	CSASWDSFYNEQFF	TGCAGTGCGAGTTGGGACAGCTTTTACAATGAGCAGTTCTTC
.	TRBV10-1	.	TRBJ2-1	CASSGGAGNEQFF	TGCGCCAGCAGTGGAGGGGCCGGTAATGAGCAGTTCTTC
.	TRBV29-1	.	TRBJ1-1	CSVERDGRLNTEAFF	TGCAGCGTTGAAAGGGACGGGAGATTGAACACTGAAGCTTTCTTT
few	TRBV10-3	TRBD1	TRBJ2-1	CAIRGGGEQFF	TGTGCCATCAGAGGGGGCGGTGAGCAGTTCTTC
few	TRBV20-1	.	TRBJ2-5	CSAQSRVQETQYF	TGCAGTGCCCAGAGCAGAGTACAAGAGACCCAGTACTTC
many	TRBV3-1	.	TRBJ2-7	CASSQVNEQYF	TGTGCCAGCAGCCAAGTCAACGAGCAGTACTTC
.	TRBV28	.	TRBJ2-1	CASSLTGPRGEQFF	TGTGCCAGCAGTTTAACGGGACCCCGAGGTGAGCAGTTCTTC
.	TRBV18	TRBD2	TRBJ2-7	CASSPRLAGRETYEQYF	TGTGCCAGCTCACCCAGACTAGCGGGCAGGGAAACCTACGAGCAGTACTTC
few	TRBV4-2	.	TRBJ2-7	CASSQDEDGSEQYF	TGTGCCAGCAGCCAAGATGAGGACGGATCCGAGCAGTACTTC
.	TRBV12-3/TRBV12-4	TRBD1	TRBJ1-5	CASTPTGAGNQPQHF	TGTGCCAGCACCCCTACAGGGGCGGGCAATCAGCCCCAGCATTTT
.	TRBV20-1	TRBD2	TRBJ2-1	CSARGAGVGNEQFF	TGCAGTGCTAGAGGAGCGGGAGTCGGGAATGAGCAGTTCTTC
.	TRBV6-2/TRBV6-3	TRBD2	TRBJ2-1	CATVGLAGKAEQFF	TGTGCCACAGTTGGGCTAGCGGGAAAGGCTGAGCAGTTCTTC
few	TRBV3-1	.	TRBJ1-6	CASSQVGSPWDNSPLHF	TGTGCCAGCAGCCAAGTCGGGTCGCCGTGGGATAATTCACCCCTCCACTTT
.	TRBV7-2	TRBD1	TRBJ2-1	CASSSISRTGNNEQFF	TGTGCCAGCAGCTCAATAAGCCGGACAGGGAACAATGAGCAGTTCTTC
few	TRBV15	TRBD2	TRBJ2-1	CATSPGLAGSSQFF	TGTGCCACTTCACCGGGACTAGCGGGTTCGTCGCAGTTCTTC
.	TRBV5-4	.	TRBJ2-7	CASSPRTPVNEQYF	TGTGCCAGCAGCCCCCGGACACCCGTGAACGAGCAGTACTTC
.	TRBV29-1	.	TRBJ2-1	CSVHKDPYNEQFF	TGCAGCGTTCACAAAGACCCCTACAATGAGCAGTTCTTC
.	TRBV18	TRBD2	TRBJ2-1	CASSTLAGGSLGEQFF	TGTGCCAGCTCAACACTAGCGGGGGGATCGCTCGGTGAGCAGTTCTTC
.	TRBV5-6	TRBD1	TRBJ2-5	CASSLAPGQGEKTQYF	TGTGCCAGCAGCTTGGCTCCGGGACAGGGTGAAAAGACCCAGTACTTC
.	TRBV10-3	.	TRBJ2-1	CAVGSDNEQFF	TGTGCCGTCGGCTCTGACAATGAGCAGTTCTTC
many	TRBV5-1	TRBD1	TRBJ2-7	CASSLVTGGYEQYF	TGCGCCAGCAGCTTAGTGACAGGGGGGTACGAGCAGTACTTC
many	TRBV4-1	.	TRBJ2-7	CASSLRDLPTYEQYF	TGCGCCAGCAGCCTCCGGGACCTCCCGACCTACGAGCAGTACTTC
few	TRBV29-1	.	TRBJ1-4	CSVDMTGHNEKLFF	TGCAGCGTGGACATGACAGGACATAATGAAAAACTGTTTTTT
few	TRBV6-1	.	TRBJ2-7	CASSEMAGAYEQYF	TGTGCCAGCAGTGAAATGGCAGGGGCCTACGAGCAGTACTTC
many	TRBV28	.	TRBJ2-7	CASSLGPTSAYEQYF	TGTGCCAGCAGTTTGGGACCGACTAGTGCCTACGAGCAGTACTTC
.	TRBV20-1	TRBD2	TRBJ2-7	CSAGVPGLAGEGRF	TGCAGTGCTGGGGTCCCGGGACTAGCGGGGGAGGGTCGCTTC
.	TRBV18	.	TRBJ2-7	CASSPANEQYF	TGTGCCAGCTCACCGGCGAACGAGCAGTACTTC
.	TRBV29-1	TRBD1	TRBJ2-6	CSVSQGSGANVLTF	TGCAGCGTTTCACAGGGGTCTGGGGCCAACGTCCTGACTTTC
.	TRBV20-1	.	TRBJ1-3	CSAKVSSGNTIYF	TGCAGTGCTAAGGTCTCCTCTGGAAACACCATATATTTT
.	TRBV4-2	.	TRBJ2-3	CASSQEALIGSSTDTQYF	TGTGCCAGCAGCCAAGAAGCCCTCATCGGGAGTAGCACAGATACGCAGTATTTT
.	TRBV12-3/TRBV12-4	.	TRBJ2-3	CASSLAGSTQYF	TGTGCCAGCAGTTTAGCGGGGAGTACGCAGTATTTT
few	TRBV20-1	.	TRBJ2-4	CSARQVVGNTKNIQYF	TGCAGTGCTCGGCAGGTTGTTGGGAATACCAAAAACATTCAGTACTTC
.	TRBV19	TRBD2	TRBJ2-7	CASTRIAGGREQYF	TGTGCCAGTACTCGAATAGCGGGGGGTCGAGAGCAGTACTTC
many	TRBV28	TRBD1	TRBJ1-1	CASSPGGITEAFF	TGTGCCAGCAGTCCAGGGGGAATCACTGAAGCTTTCTTT
.	TRBV11-2	TRBD1	TRBJ2-6	CASSLKSFGQGSGANVLTF	TGTGCCAGCAGCCTTAAGTCTTTCGGACAGGGCTCTGGGGCCAACGTCCTGACTTTC
.	TRBV20-1	TRBD1	TRBJ2-7	CSAQGTGLIYEQYF	TGCAGTGCTCAGGGGACAGGGTTAATCTACGAGCAGTACTTC
.	TRBV10-3	.	TRBJ2-2	CAITPANTGELFF	TGTGCCATCACCCCAGCGAACACCGGGGAGCTGTTTTTT
.	TRBV9	.	TRBJ1-1	CASSPGIRWDTEAFF	TGTGCCAGCAGCCCCGGGATACGGTGGGACACTGAAGCTTTCTTT
.	TRBV28	.	TRBJ2-4	CASSSTEERLAKNIQYF	TGTGCCAGCAGTTCGACAGAAGAGCGATTAGCCAAAAACATTCAGTACTTC
.	TRBV5-1	.	TRBJ2-6	CASSIRSSGANVLTF	TGCGCCAGCAGCATCCGGAGCTCTGGGGCCAACGTCCTGACTTTC
few	TRBV29-1	.	TRBJ2-5	CSVADRLDQETQYF	TGCAGCGTTGCCGACAGGTTGGATCAAGAGACCCAGTACTTC
many	TRBV6-5	TRBD2	TRBJ2-1	CASGGGEQFF	TGTGCCAGCGGGGGGGGTGAGCAGTTCTTC
few	TRBV6-1	TRBD1	TRBJ1-2	CASSEMGQPNYGYTF	TGTGCCAGCAGTGAAATGGGACAGCCAAACTATGGCTACACCTTC
.	TRBV15	.	TRBJ2-3	CATSRTRDTQYF	TGTGCCACCAGCAGAACACGAGATACGCAGTATTTT
.	TRBV12-3/TRBV12-4	.	TRBJ2-5	CASSLTLVERETQYF	TGTGCCAGCAGTTTAACCCTCGTGGAACGGGAGACCCAGTACTTC
.	TRBV10-3	TRBD1	TRBJ2-1	CAISESIGQGGNEQFF	TGTGCCATCAGTGAGTCGATAGGACAGGGCGGCAATGAGCAGTTCTTC
few	TRBV20-1	.	TRBJ2-2	CSAKGQTNTGELFF	TGCAGTGCTAAGGGCCAGACGAACACCGGGGAGCTGTTTTTT
.	TRBV5-1	TRBD1	TRBJ2-2	CASSFQPGQINTGELFF	TGCGCCAGCAGCTTCCAACCGGGACAGATTAACACCGGGGAGCTGTTTTTT
.	TRBV5-4	TRBD1	TRBJ2-3	CASRQGVVTDTQYF	TGTGCCAGCAGGCAGGGGGTCGTTACAGATACGCAGTATTTT
.	TRBV20-1	.	TRBJ2-1	CSARDPLPPNEQFF	TGCAGTGCTAGAGACCCCCTGCCCCCCAATGAGCAGTTCTTC
few	TRBV28	.	TRBJ2-5	CASSLRPPRETQYF	TGTGCCAGCAGTTTACGACCTCCTAGGGAGACCCAGTACTTC